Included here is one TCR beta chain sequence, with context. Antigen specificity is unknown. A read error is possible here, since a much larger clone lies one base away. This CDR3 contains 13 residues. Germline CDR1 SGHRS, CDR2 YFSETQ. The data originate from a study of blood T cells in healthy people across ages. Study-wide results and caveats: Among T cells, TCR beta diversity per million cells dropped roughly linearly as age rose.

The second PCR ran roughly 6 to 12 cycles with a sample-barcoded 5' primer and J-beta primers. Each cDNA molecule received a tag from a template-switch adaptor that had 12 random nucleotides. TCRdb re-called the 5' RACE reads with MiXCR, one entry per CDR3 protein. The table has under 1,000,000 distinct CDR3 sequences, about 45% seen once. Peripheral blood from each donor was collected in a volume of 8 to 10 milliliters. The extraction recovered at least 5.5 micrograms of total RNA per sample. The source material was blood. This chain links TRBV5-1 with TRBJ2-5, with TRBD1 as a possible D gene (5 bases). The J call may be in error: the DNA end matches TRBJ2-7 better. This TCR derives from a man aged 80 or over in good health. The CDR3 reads CARRFAGSYEQYF. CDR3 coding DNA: TGCGCCCGCAGATTTGCAGGGTCCTACGAGCAGTACTTC.